Below are 29 T cell receptor beta chains sequenced from a single sample in a study of T-cell reconstitution after alpha-beta-depleted transplantation in children. The TCRbeta library incorporated unique molecular identifiers. TCRdb analysed the PCR reads with MiXCR anew, one entry per CDR3 protein. In the table there are 750,000 to 950,000 distinct CDR3 sequences, 15% to 20% of which are singletons. Sequencing used PBMCs, mostly from graft donor cells, obtained 360 days after TCRalphabeta/CD19-depleted stem cell transplant. Receptor source: a male patient younger than 18 who had a stem cell transplant for acute lymphoblastic leukemia, so the T cells may come from the graft donor.

This clonotype has a handful of counts. V usage is TRBV4-1 and J usage is TRBJ1-4; a weak D match, TRBD1 (6 bases). Germline loops: CDR1 MGHRA, CDR2 YSYEKL. This CDR3 comprises 16 residues. With 0 bases removed from V and 7 bases from J, the gap between germline ends came to 15 bases. CDR3 coding DNA: TGCGCCAGCAGCCAAGATGACAGGTGGGGTGGTGAAAAACTGTTTTTT. It specifies CASSQDDRWGGEKLFF.

This sequence joins TRBV10-3 and TRBJ2-5, with D possibly being TRBD1 (5 bases). The CDR3 has 15 amino acids. The germline CDR1 and CDR2 sequences are ENHRY and SYGVKD. V lost 5 bases to trimming and J lost 0 bases, with 13 bases between them. The CDR3 sequence is CAISLRPDNQETQYF. The CDR3 bases are TGTGCCATCAGTTTACGACCGGACAACCAAGAGACCCAGTACTTC.

In this sample, this clonotype turned up a few times. The V and J genes are TRBV20-1 and TRBJ2-5; D remains ambiguous. This CDR3 has 10 amino acids. V lost 3 bases, J lost 3 bases, and 2 bases lay in between. CDR1 is DFQATT and CDR2 is SNEGSKA in the germline V gene (reference sequence). The CDR3 DNA is TGCAGTGCTAGTGAAGAGACCCAGTACTTC. Translation: CSASEETQYF.

This clonotype occurred a few times. The chain combines TRBV29-1 with TRBJ1-4; D is unresolved. Germline V lookup: CDR1 SQVTM, CDR2 ANQGSEA. V was trimmed by 4 bases and J by 5 bases, leaving 11 bases between them. The CDR3 is 13 amino acids. CDR3 sequence (DNA): TGCAGCGTTGGGCAGTCCCCAAATGAAAAACTGTTTTTT. This codes for CSVGQSPNEKLFF.

This clonotype was counted only a few times. The chain employs TRBV6-5 and TRBJ2-3; D remains unclear. CDR1 MNHEY and CDR2 SVGAGI come from the germline V gene. The germline V and J ends were trimmed by 3 bases and 6 bases, with 13 bases remaining between them. This CDR3 spans 14 amino acids. The CDR3 DNA follows: TGTGCCAGCAGTTATACCCCACCGGCGGATACGCAGTATTTT. It translates to CASSYTPPADTQYF.

The table lists this clonotype with many counts. This rearrangement joins TRBV18 to TRBJ2-3; D uncertain. The V end lost 2 bases, the J end lost 2 bases, and 5 bases lay between the germline ends. The CDR3 spans 13 residues. Germline assignment: CDR1 KGHSH and CDR2 LQKENI. This CDR3 reads CASSPGATDTQYF. Written as DNA, the CDR3 is TGTGCCAGCTCACCAGGTGCCACAGATACGCAGTATTTT.

The table lists this clonotype with a few counts. The chain carries TRBV5-1 and TRBJ2-1; TRBD2 matches at 7 bases. CDR3 length: 15 residues. V trimming: 4 bases; J trimming: 4 bases; junction bases outside the gene matches: 8. The germline V gene encodes CDR1 SGHRS and CDR2 YFSETQ. Written as DNA, the CDR3 is TGCGCCAGCAGCATGTGGGAGGGCCCATACAATGAGCAGTTCTTC. It encodes CASSMWEGPYNEQFF.

In this sample, this clonotype turned up a few times. This chain connects TRBV12-5 to TRBJ2-2; 11 positions agree with TRBD1. The junction had 12 bases not matched to a gene; V was cut back by 4 bases and J by 8 bases. The germline CDR1 and CDR2 sequences are LGHNT and FRNRAP. There are 17 residues in the CDR3. CDR3 in DNA: TGTGCTAGTGGTTCCCTGGACAGGGGGCGGCGGGTGGGGGAGCTGTTTTTT. Translated, it gives CASGSLDRGRRVGELFF. Full variable domain (remainder filled in from reference TRBV12-5 and TRBJ2-2): DARVTQTPRHKVTEMGQEVTMRCQPILGHNTVFWYRQTMMQGLELLAYFRNRAPLDDSGMPKDRFSAEMPDATLATLKIQPSEPRDSAVYFCASGSLDRGRRVGELFFGEGSRLTVL.

This clonotype has more than one count but fewer than ten. The genes are TRBV7-9 and TRBJ2-3, with 7 bases aligning to TRBD2. The germline CDR1 and CDR2 sequences are SEHNR and FQNEAQ (reference sequence). J was trimmed by 4 bases and V by 5 bases; bases with no gene match: 9. This CDR3 has 15 residues. In DNA form, the CDR3 reads TGTGCCAGCAGCCACCAGGGAGGGGCGGCAGATACGCAGTATTTT. Amino acids: CASSHQGGAADTQYF.

This clonotype was recorded a few times. V is TRBV20-1 and J is TRBJ2-7; 15 positions agree with TRBD2. Germline CDR1 reads DFQATT; CDR2 reads SNEGSKA (reference sequence). There are 13 residues in the CDR3. J was trimmed by 6 bases and V by 5 bases; bases with no gene match: 2. The CDR3 sequence: CSAGGLAGGEQYF. CDR3 nucleotide sequence: TGCAGTGCTGGGGGACTAGCGGGAGGCGAGCAGTACTTC.

The chain employs TRBV10-3 and TRBJ2-7; weak D call: TRBD2 (6 bases). The CDR3 has 12 residues. V lost 8 bases to trimming and J lost 0 bases, with 8 bases between them. Germline V gene sequence: CDR1 ENHRY, CDR2 SYGVKD. The CDR3 is CAIRGFSYEQYF. The CDR3 DNA follows: TGTGCCATCCGGGGGTTCTCCTACGAGCAGTACTTC.

The rearrangement uses TRBV12-3 or TRBV12-4 and TRBJ2-2; 12 nucleotides match TRBD2. The CDR3 loop spans 18 amino acids. V shed 1 base and J 5 bases; nucleotides not matched to a gene: 8. CDR3 residues: CASSLVTSGGPLTGELFF. CDR3 nucleotide sequence: TGTGCCAGCAGTTTAGTGACTAGCGGGGGACCCCTTACCGGGGAGCTGTTTTTT.

V is TRBV7-9 and J is TRBJ1-2; TRBD1 matches at 8 bases. The germline gives CDR1 SEHNR, CDR2 FQNEAQ (reference sequence). The CDR3 consists of 15 residues. The junction had 8 bases not matched to a gene; V was cut back by 1 base and J by 7 bases. CDR3 in amino acids: CASSLVGQVKSGYTF. For the CDR3, the DNA is TGTGCCAGCAGCTTAGTGGGACAGGTTAAAAGTGGCTACACCTTC. The whole variable domain, remainder taken from reference TRBV7-9 and TRBJ1-2, is DTGVSQNPRHKITKRGQNVTFRCDPISEHNRLYWYRQTLGQGPEFLTYFQNEAQLEKSRLLSDRFSAERPKGSFSTLEIQRTEQGDSAMYLCASSLVGQVKSGYTFGSGTRLTVV.

This clonotype was seen a few times. The chain has TRBV6-5 and TRBJ2-2; D ambiguous. CDR3 length equals 14 residues. V shed 2 bases and J shed 6 bases, with 10 bases lying between them. Per the germline V gene, CDR1 is MNHEY and CDR2 is SVGAGI. CDR3 sequence reads: CASSYLPRSGELFF. In DNA form, the CDR3 reads TGTGCCAGCAGTTACCTACCGCGATCCGGGGAGCTGTTTTTT.

This clonotype has a count of ten or more. Here the CDR3 DNA reads TGCGCCAGCAGCCAACTAGCGGGAGGGCCCCACGAGCAGTACTTC. Its translation is CASSQLAGGPHEQYF. The chain recombines TRBV4-1 with TRBJ2-7, with 12 bases that match TRBD2. J lost 5 bases, V lost 2 bases, and 4 bases had no gene match. The CDR3 covers 15 residues. CDR1 is MGHRA, CDR2 YSYEKL, per germline.

The chain uses TRBV12-3 or TRBV12-4 and TRBJ2-5, with D hard to call. The CDR3 runs 13 residues. Trimming took off 4 bases at V and 5 bases at J, with 11 bases between the two ends. The DNA for the CDR3 is TGTGCCAGCAGTTGGGGTGGAATGGAGACCCAGTACTTC. Translated: CASSWGGMETQYF.

This chain uses TRBV10-3 with TRBJ2-3; 10 bases are shared with TRBD2. The CDR3 covers 14 residues. Germline CDR1 ENHRY, CDR2 SYGVKD. After removal of 3 bases from V and 3 bases from J, the junction contained 0 bases not matched to a gene. CDR3 loop: CAISDSGRTDTQYF. CDR3 nucleotides: TGTGCCATCAGTGATAGCGGGAGGACAGATACGCAGTATTTT.

The CDR3, as DNA: TGCAGTGCTGAAAGGGACTTAGAAGAGACCCAGTACTTC. It is translated as CSAERDLEETQYF. The V call is TRBV20-1, the J call TRBJ2-5; TRBD2 is a possible D gene (6 bases). The CDR3 length is 13 residues. The V end lost 5 bases, the J end lost 3 bases, and 13 bases lay between the germline ends. CDR1 is DFQATT and CDR2 is SNEGSKA in the germline V gene (reference sequence).

This clonotype was observed a handful of times. CDR3 region: CASSQVRIQAYEQYF. DNA of the CDR3: TGCGCCAGCAGCCAAGTTCGAATTCAGGCCTACGAGCAGTACTTC. V gene TRBV4-1 combines with J gene TRBJ2-7, with D hard to call. In germline, CDR1 is MGHRA, CDR2 YSYEKL. The CDR3 sequence is 15 residues long. Trimming left V 1 base short and J 2 bases short, with 12 bases between.

This clonotype was observed a few times. The gene calls are TRBV4-1 and TRBJ2-7, with 9 bases identical to TRBD2. The ends lost 1 base at V and 3 bases at J; junction bases unmatched: 7. Looked up from germline, CDR1 is MGHRA and CDR2 is YSYEKL. CDR3 length: 16 amino acids. The DNA of the CDR3 is TGCGCCAGCAGCCAAGTATTGGCGGGAGGGAGCTACGAGCAGTACTTC. It specifies CASSQVLAGGSYEQYF.

This chain uses TRBV6-5 with TRBJ2-7; the D is unclear. The germline gives CDR1 MNHEY, CDR2 SVGAGI. The length of the CDR3 is 15 residues. V lost 0 bases and J lost 1, with 10 bases in between. In DNA form, the CDR3 reads TGTGCCAGCAGTTACTCGAAGGCAGGTTCCTACGAGCAGTACTTC. Protein sequence: CASSYSKAGSYEQYF.

The chain uses TRBV19 and TRBJ2-7; 7 nucleotides agree with TRBD1. The CDR3 is 15 amino acids. Per the germline V gene, CDR1 is LNHDA and CDR2 is SQIVND (reference sequence). Trimming removed 4 bases from V and 3 bases from J; junction bases left unmatched: 9. Here the CDR3 DNA reads TGTGCCAGTAGTACCCCGGGCAGGGGGTTCTACGAGCAGTACTTC. Its protein product is CASSTPGRGFYEQYF.

This clonotype came up a few times. This chain uses TRBV20-1 with TRBJ2-7; 8 positions agree with TRBD2. CDR1 DFQATT and CDR2 SNEGSKA come from the germline V gene (reference sequence). CDR3 size: 14 residues. With V trimmed by 4 bases and J by 3 bases, 8 bases remained unmatched. The CDR3 spells CSAIGGRINYEQYF. The DNA of the CDR3 is TGCAGTGCTATCGGCGGGAGGATCAACTACGAGCAGTACTTC.

This clonotype appeared many times. This rearrangement joins TRBV28 to TRBJ2-1; D possibly matches TRBD1 or TRBD2 (5 bases each). Between the trimmed V and J ends, which lost 2 bases and 9 bases, there was a span of 5 bases. Per germline, CDR1 MDHEN and CDR2 SYDVKM. The CDR3 covers 11 residues. The CDR3 reads CASSLGTEQFF. Here the CDR3 DNA reads TGTGCCAGCAGTTTAGGGACTGAGCAGTTCTTC.

Only a few counts were recorded for this clonotype. This may be a read error, as it is one base from a much larger clone. The chain has TRBV7-9 and TRBJ2-3; D gene ambiguous. V dropped 5 bases and J dropped 5 bases, with 5 bases sitting between them. Germline V gives CDR1 SEHNR, CDR2 FQNEAQ (reference sequence). The CDR3 extends over 11 amino acids. DNA for the CDR3: TGTGCCAGCAGCCACGTAGATACGCAGTATTTT. Translated: CASSHVDTQYF.

For the CDR3, the DNA is TGTGCCAGCCGGACAGGGTTGATTCAGCCCCAGCATTTT. Amino acid sequence: CASRTGLIQPQHF. V usage is TRBV12-3 or TRBV12-4 and J usage is TRBJ1-5, with 8 positions matching TRBD1. V lost 8 bases to trimming and J lost 6 bases; unmatched junction nucleotides: 6. This CDR3 region has 13 residues.

This clonotype was seen a few times. CDR3 DNA sequence: TGTGCTAGTGGTTTGGACAGGGGCCGTCCCCACGAGCAGTACTTC. It translates to CASGLDRGRPHEQYF. The V and J genes are TRBV12-5 and TRBJ2-7, with 7 bases aligning to TRBD1. This CDR3 is built from 15 residues. V shed 1 base and J 5 bases; nucleotides not matched to a gene: 8. CDR1 is LGHNT, CDR2 FRNRAP, per germline.

The rearrangement links TRBV20-1 to TRBJ1-5, with no clear D. This CDR3 region has 12 residues. Between the trimmed V and J ends, which lost 1 base and 6 bases, there was a span of 7 bases. Germline loops: CDR1 DFQATT, CDR2 SNEGSKA (reference sequence). CDR3 sequence reads: CSARVAGQPQHF. CDR3 nucleotide sequence: TGCAGTGCTAGAGTGGCGGGTCAGCCCCAGCATTTT.

The V gene is TRBV19, the J gene TRBJ2-7; 7 bases fit TRBD1. The V gene end was trimmed by 7 bases and the J gene end by 2 bases; junction bases not matched to a gene: 5. CDR1 and CDR2 (germline): LNHDA, SQIVND (reference sequence). CDR3 length equals 13 residues. The CDR3: CASTPTGTYEQYF. The CDR3 nucleotides read TGTGCCAGTACCCCGACAGGGACCTACGAGCAGTACTTC. The full variable domain, with the rest looked up from reference TRBV19 and TRBJ2-7, is DGGITQSPKYLFRKEGQNVTLSCEQNLNHDAMYWYRQDPGQGLRLIYYSQIVNDFQKGDIAEGYSVSREKKESFPLTVTSAQKNPTAFYLCASTPTGTYEQYFGPGTRLTVT.